Included here is one T cell receptor beta chain sequence, with context. The assay was immunoSEQ multiplex PCR, and TCRdb's table has in-frame clones only and misses some. The sample holds about 75,000 clones, 91% seen once. These data come from a study of technical replicates of blood from several donors. Trimming took 4 bases from V and 3 from J, leaving 10 bases between them. In germline, CDR1 is LNHDA, CDR2 SQIVND (reference sequence). The CDR3 runs 14 residues. The rearrangement uses TRBV19 and TRBJ1-5; possible D gene TRBD1, 6 bases. The sequence derives from a human donor in good health. Some clones in this sample may be carry-over from other donors' samples. The sample comprised T cells isolated from PBMCs. The CDR3 bases are TGTGCCAGTAGTACTCAGGGGTCCAATCAGCCCCAGCATTTT. It codes for CASSTQGSNQPQHF.